The 20 T cell receptor beta chains reported below all come from one sample, sequenced in a study of CD8+ T cells in alopecia areata. Treatment of the sample: oral pan-JAK inhibitor, 5-10 mg twice daily. Investigators isolated RNA and reverse transcribed it into cDNA to act as the sequencing template. Profiling relied on immunoSEQ multiplex PCR, and the TCRdb table lists in-frame clones only, not all of them. This table has under 250,000 clones, approximately 65% appearing once. This specimen was CD4+ T cells sorted from blood, taken at approximately week 44, from a patient treated with tofacitinib. Source of these receptors: a human donor with alopecia areata.

The chain employs TRBV2 and TRBJ2-5; D is perhaps TRBD1 (6 bases). Germline V gene sequence: CDR1 SNHLY, CDR2 FYNNEI. The CDR3 spans 14 residues. V was pared by 4 bases and J by 1 base, with 10 bases between. In DNA, the CDR3 is TGTGCCAGCAGTGGGACAGCTGTCCAAGAGACCCAGTACTTC. Translated: CASSGTAVQETQYF.

CDR3 in amino acids: CASSLTGGRRETQYF. The DNA of the CDR3 is TGTGCCAGCAGCTTAACAGGGGGCCGAAGAGAGACCCAGTACTTC. The chain employs TRBV7-9 and TRBJ2-5; 9 nucleotides agree with TRBD1. The V gene's germline CDR1 is SEHNR and CDR2 FQNEAQ (reference sequence). The junction had 5 bases not matched to a gene; V was cut back by 2 bases and J by 4 bases. The CDR3 is made up of 15 amino acids.

The chain has TRBV29-1 and TRBJ1-1; no reliable D call. Trimming left V 4 bases short and J 6 bases short, with 15 bases between. The CDR3 contains 13 residues. Germline V gene sequence: CDR1 SQVTM, CDR2 ANQGSEA. CDR3 nucleotide sequence: TGCAGCGTTGGCAAGAGAGATGGGTCTGAAGCTTTCTTT. Translated: CSVGKRDGSEAFF.

The rearrangement joins TRBV5-1 to TRBJ2-5, with unresolved D. Germline V gives CDR1 SGHRS, CDR2 YFSETQ. Trimming stripped 0 bases from V and 5 bases from J, with 8 bases between. CDR3 size: 13 residues. CDR3 in DNA: TGCGCCAGCAGCTTGGCTGTTTCTGAGACCCAGTACTTC. This encodes CASSLAVSETQYF.

CDR3 DNA: TGCAGCGTCCCTCGAGGGGGGGTCCTCACAGATACGCAGTATTTT. This sequence encodes CSVPRGGVLTDTQYF. V gene TRBV29-1 combines with J gene TRBJ2-3; possibly TRBD2 for D (7 bases). Germline CDR1 reads SQVTM; CDR2 reads ANQGSEA. V lost 6 bases and J lost 2, with 18 bases in between. There are 15 residues in the CDR3.

This clone was seen only a few times. The rearrangement uses TRBV4-1 and TRBJ1-1; possibly TRBD1 for D (5 bases). The germline CDR1 and CDR2 sequences are MGHRA and YSYEKL. V dropped 4 bases and J dropped 1 base, with 13 bases sitting between them. The CDR3 runs to 15 residues. The CDR3 protein is CASSLAWGQNTEAFF. The DNA for the CDR3 is TGCGCCAGCAGCCTAGCTTGGGGCCAGAACACTGAAGCTTTCTTT.

This rearrangement joins TRBV9 to TRBJ1-2, with a tentative D call TRBD1 (5 bases). V was shortened by 4 bases and J by 4 bases, with 20 bases between the two germline ends. This CDR3 is built from 16 residues. From germline, CDR1 is SGDLS and CDR2 YYNGEE. CDR3 sequence (DNA): TGTGCCAGCAGCTCAAGCCCGGGCTTAGGGACCTATGGCTACACCTTC. Its translation is CASSSSPGLGTYGYTF.

V usage is TRBV30 and J usage is TRBJ2-1, with unresolved D. V lost 8 bases, J lost 0 bases, and 14 bases lay in between. Germline values: CDR1 GTSNPN, CDR2 SVGIG (reference sequence). This CDR3 contains 14 residues. The CDR3 DNA reads TGTGCCCTTGGGCACTCGAGCTCCTACAATGAGCAGTTCTTC. Amino acid sequence: CALGHSSSYNEQFF.

This clone was seen a few times. This sequence joins TRBV29-1 and TRBJ2-5; D not certain. The V gene lost 4 bases and the J gene lost 2 bases, with 17 bases spanning the gap. CDR1 SQVTM and CDR2 ANQGSEA come from the germline V gene. The length of the CDR3 is 15 residues. The CDR3 sequence: CSVVEARSKQETQYF. The CDR3, as DNA: TGCAGCGTTGTAGAGGCCCGCTCCAAGCAAGAGACCCAGTACTTC. The full variable domain, rest sourced from reference TRBV29-1 and TRBJ2-5, is SAVISQKPSRDICQRGTSLTIQCQVDSQVTMMFWYRQQPGQSLTLIATANQGSEATYESGFVIDKFPISRPNLTFSTLTVSNMSPEDSSIYLCSVVEARSKQETQYFGPGTRLLVL.

The gene calls are TRBV29-1 and TRBJ1-2; D unclear. The CDR3 length is 12 residues. Germline CDR1 and CDR2: SQVTM and ANQGSEA. V was shortened by 3 bases and J by 3 bases, with 8 bases between the two germline ends. CDR3 protein: CSVDAEDYGYTF. CDR3 bases: TGCAGCGTTGACGCGGAGGACTATGGCTACACCTTC.

This rearrangement joins TRBV7-2 to TRBJ1-2, with 7 bases identical to TRBD1. Losses at the gene ends were 5 bases for V and 0 bases for J; bases not matched to a gene: 6. Germline assignment: CDR1 SGHTA and CDR2 FQGNSA. This CDR3 is 15 amino acids long. The CDR3 region has the DNA TGTGCCAGCAGCCCAGGGGACAGAGCTAACTATGGCTACACCTTC. It codes for CASSPGDRANYGYTF.

The chain joins TRBV9 to TRBJ1-6, with 9 positions matching TRBD1. CDR1 is SGDLS and CDR2 is YYNGEE in the germline V gene. J was trimmed by 14 bases and V by 0 bases; bases with no gene match: 9. The CDR3 sequence is 15 residues long. The CDR3 region is CASSVETGGSSTLHF. CDR3 coding DNA: TGTGCCAGCAGCGTAGAGACAGGGGGGTCCAGCACCCTCCACTTT.

The V gene is TRBV7-2, the J gene TRBJ1-5, with TRBD1 as a possible D gene (5 bases). Germline values: CDR1 SGHTA, CDR2 FQGNSA. The CDR3 runs to 14 residues. The V end lost 1 base, the J end lost 9 bases, and 13 bases lay between the germline ends. The CDR3 sequence is CASSLDRRGVPQHF. Here the CDR3 DNA reads TGTGCCAGCAGCTTAGACCGGCGAGGGGTGCCCCAGCATTTT.

V and J are TRBV2 and TRBJ1-1, with a tentative D call TRBD1 (6 bases). Germline V gene lookup returns CDR1 SNHLY and CDR2 FYNNEI. This CDR3 has 14 residues. The V end was cut by 8 bases, the J end by 3 bases, with 16 bases between. The CDR3 region is CASSGAGRDTEAFF. The CDR3 DNA reads TGTGCCAGCTCGGGGGCCGGACGGGACACTGAAGCTTTCTTT.

V and J are TRBV2 and TRBJ1-1, with D hard to call. Trimming took off 6 bases at V and 4 bases at J, with 15 bases between the two ends. CDR1 SNHLY and CDR2 FYNNEI come from the germline V gene. CDR3 length: 14 amino acids. DNA for the CDR3: TGTGCCAGCAGGGAGTCCCCGGCGGGCACTGAAGCTTTCTTT. The encoded protein is CASRESPAGTEAFF.

The chain links TRBV29-1 to TRBJ2-7; D is possibly TRBD2 (7 bases). CDR1 and CDR2 (germline): SQVTM, ANQGSEA. V lost 2 bases and J 2 bases, leaving 19 bases between the germline ends. The CDR3 length is 16 residues. The CDR3 DNA follows: TGCAGCGTTGAATCCACTAGAGTGGGGGGGCCCTACGAGCAGTACTTC. This codes for CSVESTRVGGPYEQYF.

The V and J genes are TRBV30 and TRBJ2-1, with D hard to call. The CDR3 consists of 11 residues. The germline V gene has CDR1 GTSNPN and CDR2 SVGIG (reference sequence). Trimming removed 5 bases from V and 6 bases from J, with 8 bases in between. Here the CDR3 DNA reads TGTGCCTGGGCGAAGGTCAATGAGCAGTTCTTC. Its protein is CAWAKVNEQFF. The variable domain in full, with the rest retrieved from reference TRBV30 and TRBJ2-1, is SQTIHQWPATLVQPVGSPLSLECTVEGTSNPNLYWYRQAAGRGLQLLFYSVGIGQISSEVPQNLSASRPQDRQFILSSKKLLLSDSGFYLCAWAKVNEQFFGPGTRLTVL.

The chain carries TRBV7-2 and TRBJ2-2, with 12 bases lining up with TRBD2. Germline CDR1 SGHTA, CDR2 FQGNSA. The V gene end was trimmed by 1 base and the J gene end by 0 bases; junction bases not matched to a gene: 6. There are 19 residues in the CDR3. CDR3 protein: CASSLDRLAGEPNTGELFF. CDR3 in DNA: TGTGCCAGCAGCTTAGACAGACTAGCGGGGGAACCGAACACCGGGGAGCTGTTTTTT.

The V call is TRBV25-1, the J call TRBJ1-3; D perhaps matches TRBD1 (6 bases). The germline CDR1 and CDR2 sequences are MGHDK and SYGVNS. Trimming removed 2 bases at V and 4 bases at J, with 9 bases between. CDR3 length equals 14 residues. CDR3 DNA: TGTGCCAGCAGTGAACGGACAGTCGGAAACACCATATATTTT. Protein: CASSERTVGNTIYF.

This clone was seen only a few times. The chain employs TRBV5-1 and TRBJ2-7; D unclear. V was cut by 6 bases and J by 0 bases, with 13 bases left in between. CDR1 and CDR2 (germline): SGHRS, YFSETQ. This CDR3 contains 14 residues. CDR3 amino acids: CASTPLGHSYEQYF. DNA for the CDR3: TGCGCCAGCACCCCCCTAGGGCACTCCTACGAGCAGTACTTC.